This T cell receptor (beta chain) was identified in a study of Tregs in tolerant kidney transplant recipients. Findings and limits, study-wide: No direct test of biological reproducibility was done here. Expanding Tregs on activated donor B cells appeared to best identify donor-specific TCRbeta clones. Validation in larger populations is needed because few patients were studied.

This clone turned up a few times. The antigen remains unidentified. CD4+CD25+CD127- Tregs, CD4+CD25- non-Tregs, CD4 and CD8 cells were sorted. Assay: immunoSEQ multiplex PCR; the TCRdb copy retains only in-frame clones and omits some. The sample records some 110,000 clones, 92% being singletons. The trim removed 0 bases at V and 2 bases at J, leaving 7 bases unmatched. CDR3 size: 17 residues. The V gene's germline CDR1 is SGDLS and CDR2 YYNGEE. The source is a human donor in good health. Sequencing used CD4+ T cells from blood. The chain has TRBV9 and TRBJ2-2; 7 nucleotides line up with TRBD1. The CDR3 reads CASSVVGQFLNTGELFF. CDR3 coding DNA: TGTGCCAGCAGCGTAGTGGGACAGTTTTTAAACACCGGGGAGCTGTTTTTT.